Below, 4 T cell receptor beta chains from the same sample are listed, as sequenced in a study of CD8+CD57+ T cells in acquired aplastic anemia. TCR beta VDJ combinations and CDR3 sequences were profiled from genomic DNA. Via MiXCR, TCRdb re-called the reads, giving one row per CDR3 protein. The sample holds about 110,000 distinct CDR3 sequences, 40% to 65% seen once. The sample was sorted CD4+, CD8+, or CD8+CD57+ T cells (not recorded which) from PBMCs. The receptors shown here come from a human donor in good health, serving as a control.

The chain uses TRBV7-9 and TRBJ2-7; perhaps D is TRBD1 or TRBD2 (5 bases each). The V and J ends lost 5 bases and 6 bases respectively, with 17 bases between them. In germline, CDR1 is SEHNR, CDR2 FQNEAQ (reference sequence). The CDR3 loop spans 14 amino acids. CDR3 region: CASSPAGTRGEQYF. The CDR3 nucleotides are TGTGCCAGCAGCCCCGCAGGGACCCGGGGCGAGCAGTACTTC.

The V and J genes are TRBV29-1 and TRBJ1-2; D is unresolved. V dropped 6 bases and J dropped 7 bases, with 15 bases sitting between them. Germline V CDR1 and CDR2: SQVTM, ANQGSEA. CDR3 length: 12 residues. The CDR3 DNA reads TGCAGCGTCGAGGGAAGGGAGAGTGGCTACACCTTC. Translating it yields CSVEGRESGYTF.

On this clonotype itself: Mismatch with germline at one junction end may stem from a read error. The chain combines TRBV25-1 with TRBJ2-5; 7 bases align to TRBD2. Looked up from germline, CDR1 is MGHDK and CDR2 is SYGVNS. This CDR3 is built from 15 residues. The CDR3 protein is CACSAGGTTQETQYF. The CDR3 DNA is TGTGCCTGCAGTGCCGGCGGGACTACCCAAGAGACCCAGTACTTC.

The chain combines TRBV7-6 with TRBJ2-7; D is perhaps TRBD2 (5 bases). The germline V gene encodes CDR1 SGHVS and CDR2 FNYEAQ. CDR3 length: 14 amino acids. Trimming shortened V by 5 bases and J by 1 base, and 12 bases separated the two germline ends. The CDR3 loop reads CASSPHGGSYEQYF. CDR3 bases: TGTGCCAGCAGCCCACACGGCGGGTCCTACGAGCAGTACTTC.